Listed below are T cell receptor beta chains from one sample, sequenced in a study of cytomegalovirus exposure and HLA in healthy donors. The protocol was immunoSEQ multiplex PCR, while the TCRdb copy is restricted to in-frame clones and leaves out a portion. The top ten clones hold about 2.1% of a sample with some 200,000 clones, around three quarters of them seen once. Sequencing was carried out using PBMCs. The origin of the receptors is a woman aged 25 to 45 in good health and CMV-seropositive. Both conserved end residues are part of each CDR3. The order of the fields is clone size, D gene, J gene, V gene, CDR3 protein, CDR3 DNA. The D gene is left open where the match is weak. Clone size is not always given. Where it is, it says once, few, many or a class for expanded clones.

clone size: -; D gene: TRBD1; J gene: TRBJ1-1; V gene: TRBV9; CDR3 protein: CASSVGDSRNTEAFF; CDR3 DNA: TGTGCCAGCAGCGTAGGGGACAGTCGTAACACTGAAGCTTTCTTT
clone size: -; D gene: TRBD1; J gene: TRBJ1-2; V gene: TRBV4-1; CDR3 protein: CASSPGTGGTYGYTF; CDR3 DNA: TGCGCCAGCAGCCCAGGGACAGGGGGTACCTATGGCTACACCTTC
clone size: -; D gene: -; J gene: TRBJ2-7; V gene: TRBV4-1; CDR3 protein: CASSQGPSGSYEQYF; CDR3 DNA: TGCGCCAGCAGCCAAGGTCCCTCCGGCTCCTACGAGCAGTACTTC
clone size: -; D gene: -; J gene: TRBJ1-2; V gene: TRBV6-5; CDR3 protein: CASRMTEAVDYGYTF; CDR3 DNA: TGTGCCAGCAGGATGACAGAAGCCGTGGACTATGGCTACACCTTC
clone size: -; D gene: -; J gene: TRBJ1-3; V gene: TRBV30; CDR3 protein: CAWTRQSAGNTIYF; CDR3 DNA: TGTGCCTGGACAAGACAGTCGGCTGGAAACACCATATATTTT
clone size: -; D gene: -; J gene: TRBJ2-7; V gene: TRBV21-1; CDR3 protein: CASSRQGGRDEQYF; CDR3 DNA: TGTGCCAGCAGCAGGCAGGGTGGTCGAGACGAGCAGTACTTC
clone size: -; D gene: TRBD1; J gene: TRBJ2-1; V gene: TRBV28; CDR3 protein: CASRDRASEWSQFF; CDR3 DNA: TGTGCCAGCAGAGACAGGGCCTCCGAGTGGAGTCAGTTCTTC
clone size: -; D gene: -; J gene: TRBJ2-2; V gene: TRBV6-6; CDR3 protein: CASSSSNTGELFF; CDR3 DNA: TGTGCCAGCAGTTCCTCGAACACCGGGGAGCTGTTTTTT
clone size: few; D gene: -; J gene: TRBJ1-1; V gene: TRBV7-7; CDR3 protein: CASSLDRGTEAFF; CDR3 DNA: TGTGCCAGCAGCCTTGACAGAGGCACTGAAGCTTTCTTT
clone size: -; D gene: -; J gene: TRBJ2-1; V gene: TRBV4-3; CDR3 protein: CASSQEEESSYNEQFF; CDR3 DNA: TGCGCCAGCAGCCAAGAGGAGGAGAGCTCCTACAATGAGCAGTTCTTC
clone size: -; D gene: TRBD1; J gene: TRBJ1-2; V gene: TRBV5-4; CDR3 protein: CASTRRGGDYGYTF; CDR3 DNA: TGTGCCAGCACACGAAGAGGGGGCGACTATGGCTACACCTTC
clone size: -; D gene: -; J gene: TRBJ1-3; V gene: TRBV7-9; CDR3 protein: CAGDPGGLSGNTIYF; CDR3 DNA: TGTGCCGGCGACCCCGGGGGGCTCTCTGGAAACACCATATATTTT
clone size: few; D gene: -; J gene: TRBJ1-1; V gene: TRBV4-3; CDR3 protein: CASSRQENTEAFF; CDR3 DNA: TGCGCCAGCAGCCGTCAGGAGAACACTGAAGCTTTCTTT
clone size: -; D gene: -; J gene: TRBJ1-1; V gene: TRBV9; CDR3 protein: CASSVGQGTNTEAFF; CDR3 DNA: TGTGCCAGCAGCGTAGGTCAGGGGACCAACACTGAAGCTTTCTTT
clone size: -; D gene: -; J gene: TRBJ2-2; V gene: TRBV2; CDR3 protein: CASSSVRVTGELFF; CDR3 DNA: TGTGCCAGCAGTTCGGTCCGGGTCACCGGGGAGCTGTTTTTT
clone size: -; D gene: -; J gene: TRBJ1-2; V gene: TRBV2; CDR3 protein: CASSEDSAASYGYTF; CDR3 DNA: TGTGCCAGCAGTGAGGATTCGGCAGCGTCCTATGGCTACACCTTC
clone size: -; D gene: -; J gene: TRBJ2-1; V gene: TRBV30; CDR3 protein: CAWARGVNEQFF; CDR3 DNA: TGTGCCTGGGCACGGGGAGTCAATGAGCAGTTCTTC
clone size: -; D gene: TRBD1; J gene: TRBJ2-2; V gene: TRBV4-3; CDR3 protein: CASRITRGRTGELFF; CDR3 DNA: TGCGCCAGCAGAATCACCAGGGGGCGTACCGGGGAGCTGTTTTTT
clone size: -; D gene: -; J gene: TRBJ1-1; V gene: TRBV5-6; CDR3 protein: CASSPKGVNTEAFF; CDR3 DNA: TGTGCCAGCAGCCCGAAGGGGGTGAACACTGAAGCTTTCTTT
clone size: -; D gene: -; J gene: TRBJ1-4; V gene: TRBV7-6; CDR3 protein: CASSFRSLNEKLFF; CDR3 DNA: TGTGCCAGCAGCTTCAGGTCTCTAAATGAAAAACTGTTTTTT
clone size: -; D gene: -; J gene: TRBJ1-4; V gene: TRBV19; CDR3 protein: CASSIPPMEKLFF; CDR3 DNA: TGTGCCAGTAGTATCCCCCCCATGGAAAAACTGTTTTTT
clone size: -; D gene: TRBD1; J gene: TRBJ1-1; V gene: TRBV28; CDR3 protein: CASSFHRGLSRTEAFF; CDR3 DNA: TGTGCCAGCAGTTTTCACAGGGGGCTGAGTAGGACTGAAGCTTTCTTT
clone size: -; D gene: -; J gene: TRBJ1-2; V gene: TRBV5-4; CDR3 protein: CASSLEKVVLGGYTF; CDR3 DNA: TGTGCCAGCAGCTTGGAGAAGGTGGTGTTGGGCGGCTACACCTTC
clone size: -; D gene: TRBD1; J gene: TRBJ1-2; V gene: TRBV25-1; CDR3 protein: CASSDGDRPLYGYTF; CDR3 DNA: TGTGCCAGCAGTGACGGGGACAGGCCACTCTATGGCTACACCTTC
clone size: -; D gene: -; J gene: TRBJ1-1; V gene: TRBV19; CDR3 protein: CATSRAGTEAFF; CDR3 DNA: TGTGCCACCTCGAGGGCCGGTACTGAAGCTTTCTTT
clone size: -; D gene: TRBD1; J gene: TRBJ1-1; V gene: TRBV19; CDR3 protein: CASSMGQAGHPEAFF; CDR3 DNA: TGTGCCAGTAGTATGGGACAGGCCGGCCATCCTGAAGCTTTCTTT
clone size: once; D gene: -; J gene: TRBJ1-1; V gene: TRBV7-2; CDR3 protein: CASSLEWNSLDYTEAFF; CDR3 DNA: TGTGCCAGCAGCTTAGAATGGAACAGCCTTGATTACACTGAAGCTTTCTTT
clone size: -; D gene: -; J gene: TRBJ1-2; V gene: TRBV7-6; CDR3 protein: CASSLSGGAYGYTF; CDR3 DNA: TGTGCCAGCAGCCTGAGCGGGGGCGCTTATGGCTACACCTTC
clone size: -; D gene: TRBD2; J gene: TRBJ2-3; V gene: TRBV7-2; CDR3 protein: CASSSAGLRTDTQYF; CDR3 DNA: TGTGCCAGCAGCTCGGCGGGACTACGCACAGATACGCAGTATTTT
clone size: -; D gene: TRBD1; J gene: TRBJ1-2; V gene: TRBV27; CDR3 protein: CASSTTGDYGYTF; CDR3 DNA: TGTGCCAGCAGCACGACAGGGGACTATGGCTACACCTTC
clone size: -; D gene: TRBD1; J gene: TRBJ2-7; V gene: TRBV5-1; CDR3 protein: CASSLVTGGSNDEQYF; CDR3 DNA: TGCGCCAGCAGCTTGGTTACAGGGGGCTCGAACGACGAGCAGTACTTC
clone size: few; D gene: TRBD1; J gene: TRBJ2-1; V gene: TRBV6-6; CDR3 protein: CASSPSDRGYFF; CDR3 DNA: TGTGCCAGCAGTCCCTCAGACAGGGGTTACTTCTTC
clone size: -; D gene: TRBD2; J gene: TRBJ2-1; V gene: TRBV6-6; CDR3 protein: CASSPLAAYNEQFF; CDR3 DNA: TGTGCCAGCAGCCCACTAGCGGCCTACAATGAGCAGTTCTTC
clone size: -; D gene: -; J gene: TRBJ1-3; V gene: TRBV7-8; CDR3 protein: CASSPYPGNTIYF; CDR3 DNA: TGTGCCAGCAGCCCCTACCCTGGAAACACCATATATTTT
clone size: -; D gene: TRBD1; J gene: TRBJ2-7; V gene: TRBV28; CDR3 protein: CASSLGRDRIHEQYF; CDR3 DNA: TGTGCCAGCAGTTTAGGGCGGGACAGGATCCACGAGCAGTACTTC
clone size: -; D gene: -; J gene: TRBJ2-1; V gene: TRBV6-5; CDR3 protein: CASSYSTFNEQFF; CDR3 DNA: TGTGCCAGCAGTTACTCAACATTTAATGAGCAGTTCTTC
clone size: -; D gene: -; J gene: TRBJ1-2; V gene: TRBV9; CDR3 protein: CASSVEPGGSGYGYTF; CDR3 DNA: TGTGCCAGCAGCGTAGAGCCCGGAGGGTCTGGCTATGGCTACACCTTC
clone size: -; D gene: TRBD1; J gene: TRBJ2-7; V gene: TRBV7-9; CDR3 protein: CASRRLRQGLHEQYF; CDR3 DNA: TGTGCCAGCAGAAGATTAAGACAGGGCCTCCACGAGCAGTACTTC
clone size: once; D gene: -; J gene: TRBJ2-1; V gene: TRBV5-4; CDR3 protein: CASSFPGASGDNEQFF; CDR3 DNA: TGTGCCAGCAGCTTCCCGGGGGCTAGCGGAGACAATGAGCAGTTCTTC
clone size: -; D gene: -; J gene: TRBJ2-3; V gene: TRBV5-1; CDR3 protein: CASSPPTEALTDTQYF; CDR3 DNA: TGCGCCAGCAGCCCCCCGACAGAAGCCCTCACAGATACGCAGTATTTT
clone size: -; D gene: -; J gene: TRBJ1-3; V gene: TRBV18; CDR3 protein: CASSPITDSGNTIYF; CDR3 DNA: TGTGCCAGCTCACCGATAACAGACTCTGGAAACACCATATATTTT
clone size: -; D gene: TRBD2; J gene: TRBJ2-3; V gene: TRBV30; CDR3 protein: CASRPERGTRDTQYF; CDR3 DNA: TGTGCCTCACGGCCCGAGCGGGGGACAAGGGATACGCAGTATTTT
clone size: -; D gene: TRBD1; J gene: TRBJ1-1; V gene: TRBV5-1; CDR3 protein: CASSLAQTGKTEAFF; CDR3 DNA: TGCGCCAGCAGCTTGGCCCAGACAGGGAAAACTGAAGCTTTCTTT
clone size: few; D gene: TRBD1; J gene: TRBJ2-3; V gene: TRBV10-2; CDR3 protein: CASSEEGASTDTQYF; CDR3 DNA: TGCGCCAGCAGTGAAGAGGGGGCCAGCACAGATACGCAGTATTTT
clone size: -; D gene: TRBD2; J gene: TRBJ2-5; V gene: TRBV4-3; CDR3 protein: CASSQRGAGEETQYF; CDR3 DNA: TGCGCCAGCAGCCAGCGGGGGGCAGGGGAAGAGACCCAGTACTTC
clone size: -; D gene: -; J gene: TRBJ1-1; V gene: TRBV5-1; CDR3 protein: CASKRIGSKLSEAFF; CDR3 DNA: TGCGCCAGCAAGCGTATAGGGAGTAAGCTTTCTGAAGCTTTCTTT
clone size: -; D gene: -; J gene: TRBJ2-3; V gene: TRBV18; CDR3 protein: CASSTFGIGGIPDTQYF; CDR3 DNA: TGTGCCAGCTCAACGTTCGGTATCGGCGGGATTCCAGATACGCAGTATTTT
clone size: -; D gene: -; J gene: TRBJ1-1; V gene: TRBV21-1; CDR3 protein: CASRSGEGTEAFF; CDR3 DNA: TGTGCCAGCAGATCCGGCGAGGGCACTGAAGCTTTCTTT
clone size: -; D gene: TRBD1; J gene: TRBJ2-5; V gene: TRBV5-6; CDR3 protein: CASSFRTGLGETQYF; CDR3 DNA: TGTGCCAGCAGCTTCCGGACAGGGCTGGGGGAGACCCAGTACTTC
clone size: -; D gene: TRBD1; J gene: TRBJ1-1; V gene: TRBV28; CDR3 protein: CASSLWGTRGPEAFF; CDR3 DNA: TGTGCCAGCAGTTTATGGGGGACAAGGGGGCCTGAAGCTTTCTTT
clone size: -; D gene: -; J gene: TRBJ2-3; V gene: TRBV9; CDR3 protein: CASSSSMDTQYF; CDR3 DNA: TGTGCCAGCAGCTCCTCTATGGATACGCAGTATTTT
clone size: -; D gene: -; J gene: TRBJ2-5; V gene: TRBV27; CDR3 protein: CASSSEETQYF; CDR3 DNA: TGTGCCAGCAGTTCGGAAGAGACCCAGTACTTC
clone size: few; D gene: TRBD1; J gene: TRBJ2-1; V gene: TRBV5-1; CDR3 protein: CASSLDYYRGQGLSNEQFF; CDR3 DNA: TGCGCCAGCAGCTTGGACTACTACCGGGGACAGGGTCTATCTAATGAGCAGTTCTTC